These 15 T cell receptor beta chains share one sample of origin, sequenced in a study of cytotoxic CD8 clonotypes in ibrutinib-treated CLL. Clones were sequenced by immunoSEQ multiplex PCR, and TCRdb holds only the in-frame ones, with some missing. The table has about 140,000 clones, 70% to 90% seen once. Sample: PBMCs, taken after 36 months of ibrutinib treatment. These receptors were collected from a human donor with chronic lymphocytic leukemia.

This chain uses TRBV4-1 with TRBJ2-7; TRBD2 aligns across 10 bases. The CDR3 length is 17 residues. V lost 1 base and J lost 6; bases outside the gene matches: 12. Per the germline V gene, CDR1 is MGHRA and CDR2 is YSYEKL. The DNA for the CDR3 is TGCGCCAGCAGCCAAGCGGATCGGGCTAGCGGGAGAGGCGAGCAGTACTTC. Its translation: CASSQADRASGRGEQYF.

The chain couples TRBV6-4 to TRBJ2-1; D remains unclear. This CDR3 region has 13 residues. CDR1 is MRHNA, CDR2 SNTAGT, per germline. V was clipped by 4 bases and J by 5 bases, with 9 bases between them. The CDR3 here is CASSVQAHNEQFF. In DNA, the CDR3 is TGTGCCAGCAGTGTCCAGGCGCACAATGAGCAGTTCTTC.

The chain carries TRBV7-2 and TRBJ1-5, with 7 bases that match TRBD1. This CDR3 has 14 residues. Unmatched junction bases numbered 9, after V lost 7 bases and J lost 6 bases. Per the germline V gene, CDR1 is SGHTA and CDR2 is FQGNSA. CDR3 nucleotide sequence: TGTGCCAGCAATACTCACAGGGGTGGTCAGCCCCAGCATTTT. Its protein is CASNTHRGGQPQHF.

The chain links TRBV5-4 to TRBJ2-7, with TRBD1 matching 7 bases. Per the germline V gene, CDR1 is SGHNT and CDR2 is YYREEE (reference sequence). The length of the CDR3 is 15 residues. Trimming took 4 bases from V and 4 from J; bases not matched to a gene: 11. CDR3 loop: CASSTRQGRGYEQYF. In nucleotides, the CDR3 is TGTGCCAGCAGCACCCGACAGGGAAGGGGTTACGAGCAGTACTTC.

This sequence joins TRBV6-1 and TRBJ2-2; TRBD1 or TRBD2 may be the D gene (5 bases each). CDR3 size: 14 residues. Germline values: CDR1 MNHNS, CDR2 SASEGT. Between the trimmed V and J ends, which lost 1 base and 4 bases, there was a span of 7 bases. The CDR3 spells CASSEVGGTGELFF. CDR3 coding DNA: TGTGCCAGCAGTGAAGTTGGGGGCACCGGGGAGCTGTTTTTT.

This chain joins TRBV5-1 and TRBJ1-1; D ambiguous. Trimming pared 6 bases from V and 1 base from J, leaving 10 bases between. CDR3 length: 13 amino acids. Germline lookup yields CDR1 SGHRS and CDR2 YFSETQ. The CDR3 protein is CASNFGENTEAFF. CDR3 DNA sequence: TGCGCCAGCAATTTTGGGGAGAACACTGAAGCTTTCTTT.

The chain has TRBV6-1 and TRBJ2-7; 10 positions agree with TRBD2. V lost 8 bases to trimming and J lost 0 bases; unmatched junction nucleotides: 7. Germline loops: CDR1 MNHNS, CDR2 SASEGT. This CDR3 comprises 15 residues. Here the CDR3 DNA reads TGTGCCAGCGATACTAGCGGGACCGCCTCCTACGAGCAGTACTTC. Protein: CASDTSGTASYEQYF.

This chain links TRBV5-1 with TRBJ2-3; 7 bases are shared with TRBD1. V lost 6 bases and J lost 0; bases outside the gene matches: 4. There are 14 residues in the CDR3. Germline V CDR1 and CDR2: SGHRS, YFSETQ. As DNA, the CDR3 is TGCGCCAGCAAGGGGACAGTCAGCACAGATACGCAGTATTTT. Translation: CASKGTVSTDTQYF.

The rearrangement uses TRBV18 and TRBJ2-7, with D possibly matching TRBD2 (5 bases). V was pared by 3 bases and J by 2 bases, with 11 bases between. Per the germline V gene, CDR1 is KGHSH and CDR2 is LQKENI. The CDR3 has 14 residues. CDR3: CASSPEDFAYEQYF. The DNA of the CDR3 is TGTGCCAGCTCACCCGAGGACTTTGCCTACGAGCAGTACTTC.

The rearrangement joins TRBV9 to TRBJ2-1; D is undetermined. Looked up from germline, CDR1 is SGDLS and CDR2 is YYNGEE. V lost 5 bases and J lost 6, with 15 bases in between. The CDR3 consists of 14 residues. This CDR3 reads CASSLFGSINEQFF. The DNA of the CDR3 is TGTGCCAGCAGTCTTTTTGGTTCAATCAATGAGCAGTTCTTC. The full variable domain, its missing parts supplied by reference TRBV9 and TRBJ2-1, is DSGVTQTPKHLITATGQRVTLRCSPRSGDLSVYWYQQSLDQGLQFLIQYYNGEERAKGNILERFSAQQFPDLHSELNLSSLELGDSALYFCASSLFGSINEQFFGPGTRLTVL.

The chain is built from TRBV5-4 and TRBJ2-2; D gene uncertain. There are 14 residues in the CDR3. The germline CDR1 and CDR2 sequences are SGHNT and YYREEE (reference sequence). Trimming took 7 bases from V and 1 from J, leaving 11 bases between them. CDR3 in amino acids: CASFPGMNTGELFF. CDR3 in DNA: TGTGCCAGCTTCCCTGGGATGAACACCGGGGAGCTGTTTTTT.

The chain recombines TRBV28 with TRBJ1-2; possibly TRBD1 for D (5 bases). This CDR3 comprises 15 residues. Germline assignment: CDR1 MDHEN and CDR2 SYDVKM. V was pared by 6 bases and J by 7 bases, with 21 bases between. CDR3 DNA sequence: TGTGCCAGCAGCTCAAGTAGGAGCGGGGCGTCTGGCTACACCTTC. Protein sequence: CASSSSRSGASGYTF.

The chain has TRBV5-1 and TRBJ1-1, with D perhaps matching TRBD1 (5 bases). CDR1 is SGHRS, CDR2 YFSETQ, per germline. The CDR3 totals 15 residues. The ends were cut back, 0 bases at V and 1 base at J, with 10 bases in the middle. The CDR3 nucleotides are TGCGCCAGCAGCTTGGGACAGTTTGGGAACACTGAAGCTTTCTTT. Its translation is CASSLGQFGNTEAFF. Full variable domain (remainder filled in from reference TRBV5-1 and TRBJ1-1): KAGVTQTPRYLIKTRGQQVTLSCSPISGHRSVSWYQQTPGQGLQFLFEYFSETQRNKGNFPGRFSGRQFSNSRSEMNVSTLELGDSALYLCASSLGQFGNTEAFFGQGTRLTVV.

This chain connects TRBV28 to TRBJ1-1, with a tentative D call TRBD1 (6 bases). Trimming removed 8 bases from V and 3 bases from J, with 16 bases in between. This CDR3 region has 14 residues. The germline gives CDR1 MDHEN, CDR2 SYDVKM. CDR3 region: CASVGAGQYTEAFF. In DNA, the CDR3 is TGTGCCAGCGTGGGGGCAGGGCAATACACTGAAGCTTTCTTT.

As DNA, the CDR3 is TGCGCCAGCAGCGGGACAGGGTTCACCGGGGAGCTGTTTTTT. Its translation is CASSGTGFTGELFF. This sequence joins TRBV5-1 and TRBJ2-2; 9 nucleotides line up with TRBD1. Germline loops: CDR1 SGHRS, CDR2 YFSETQ. The CDR3 totals 14 residues. J lost 4 bases, V lost 4 bases, and 2 bases had no gene match.